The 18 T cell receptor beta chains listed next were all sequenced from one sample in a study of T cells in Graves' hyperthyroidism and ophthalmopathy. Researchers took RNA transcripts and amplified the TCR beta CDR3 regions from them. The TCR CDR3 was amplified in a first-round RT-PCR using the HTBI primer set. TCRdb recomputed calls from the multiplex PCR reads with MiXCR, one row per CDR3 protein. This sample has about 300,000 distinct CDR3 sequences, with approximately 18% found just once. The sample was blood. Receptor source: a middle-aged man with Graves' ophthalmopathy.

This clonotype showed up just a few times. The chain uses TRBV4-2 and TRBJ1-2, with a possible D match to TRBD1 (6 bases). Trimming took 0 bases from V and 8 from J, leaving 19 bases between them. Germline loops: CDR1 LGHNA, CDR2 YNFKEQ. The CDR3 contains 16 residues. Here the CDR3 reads CASSQDGGGQGHGYTF. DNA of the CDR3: TGTGCCAGCAGCCAAGATGGAGGAGGGCAGGGGCACGGCTACACCTTC.

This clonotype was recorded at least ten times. This CDR3 is CASSPTRSGEDYGYTF. CDR3 DNA: TGCGCCAGCAGCCCAACCCGATCGGGGGAGGACTATGGCTACACCTTC. The rearrangement uses TRBV5-1 and TRBJ1-2; a weak D match, TRBD1 (5 bases). CDR3 length equals 16 residues. V lost 4 bases, J lost 3 bases, and 19 bases lay in between. Germline assignment: CDR1 SGHRS and CDR2 YFSETQ.

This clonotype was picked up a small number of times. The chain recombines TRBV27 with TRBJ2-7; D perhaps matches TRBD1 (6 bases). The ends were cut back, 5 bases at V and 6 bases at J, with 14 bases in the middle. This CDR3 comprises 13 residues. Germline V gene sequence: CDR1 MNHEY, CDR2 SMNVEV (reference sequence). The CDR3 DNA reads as TGTGCCAGCAGTCCACAGGTCAGGGGCGAGCAGTACTTC. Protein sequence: CASSPQVRGEQYF.

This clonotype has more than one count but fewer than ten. The CDR3 loop is CSVDGLAGGHEQYF. The DNA of the CDR3 is TGCAGCGTTGATGGGCTAGCGGGAGGACACGAGCAGTACTTC. The chain links TRBV29-1 to TRBJ2-7, with 11 bases aligning to TRBD2. The CDR3 is 14 residues long. The V gene end was trimmed by 3 bases and the J gene end by 5 bases; junction bases not matched to a gene: 6. Per the germline V gene, CDR1 is SQVTM and CDR2 is ANQGSEA.

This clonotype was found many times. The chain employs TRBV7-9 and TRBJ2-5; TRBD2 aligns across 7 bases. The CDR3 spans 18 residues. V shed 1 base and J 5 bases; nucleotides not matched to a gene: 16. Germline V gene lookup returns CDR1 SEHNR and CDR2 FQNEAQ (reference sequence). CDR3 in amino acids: CASSLVLAEPGGLETQYF. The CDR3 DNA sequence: TGTGCCAGCAGCTTAGTCCTAGCGGAGCCCGGAGGTTTGGAGACCCAGTACTTC.

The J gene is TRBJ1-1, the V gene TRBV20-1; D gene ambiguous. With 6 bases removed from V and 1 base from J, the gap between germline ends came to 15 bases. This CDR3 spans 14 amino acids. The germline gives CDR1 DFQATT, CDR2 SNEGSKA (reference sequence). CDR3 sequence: CSARKGGGNTEAFF. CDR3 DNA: TGCAGTGCACGAAAGGGCGGCGGGAACACTGAAGCTTTCTTT.

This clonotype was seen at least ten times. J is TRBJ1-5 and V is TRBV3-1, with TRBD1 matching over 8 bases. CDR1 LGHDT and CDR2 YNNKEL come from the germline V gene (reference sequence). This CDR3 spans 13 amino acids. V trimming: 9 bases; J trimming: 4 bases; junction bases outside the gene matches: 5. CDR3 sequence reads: CASSNRGNQPQHF. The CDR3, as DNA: TGTGCCAGTTCGAACAGGGGGAATCAGCCCCAGCATTTT. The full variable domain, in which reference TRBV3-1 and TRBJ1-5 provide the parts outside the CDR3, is DTAVSQTPKYLVTQMGNDKSIKCEQNLGHDTMYWYKQDSKKFLKIMFSYNNKELIINETVPNRFSPKSPDKAHLNLHINSLELGDSAVYFCASSNRGNQPQHFGDGTRLSIL.

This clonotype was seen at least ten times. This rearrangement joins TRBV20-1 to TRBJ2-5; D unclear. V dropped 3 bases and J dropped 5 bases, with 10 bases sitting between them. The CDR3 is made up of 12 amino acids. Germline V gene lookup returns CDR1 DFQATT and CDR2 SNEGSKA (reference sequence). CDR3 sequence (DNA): TGCAGTGCTAGCCCGCAACGGGAGACCCAGTACTTC. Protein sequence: CSASPQRETQYF.

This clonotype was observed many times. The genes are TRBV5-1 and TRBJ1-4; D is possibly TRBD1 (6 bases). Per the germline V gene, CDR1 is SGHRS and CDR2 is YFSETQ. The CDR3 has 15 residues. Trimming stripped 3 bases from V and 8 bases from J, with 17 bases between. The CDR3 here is CASSSDGERGEKLFF. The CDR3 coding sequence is TGCGCCAGCAGCTCAGACGGCGAAAGGGGGGAAAAACTGTTTTTT.

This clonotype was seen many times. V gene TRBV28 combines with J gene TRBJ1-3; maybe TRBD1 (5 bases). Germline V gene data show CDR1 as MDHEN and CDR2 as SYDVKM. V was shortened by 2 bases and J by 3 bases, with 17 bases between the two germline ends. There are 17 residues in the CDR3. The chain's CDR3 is CASSLKTGAAGGNTIYF. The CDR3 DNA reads TGTGCCAGCAGTTTAAAGACCGGGGCCGCTGGTGGAAACACCATATATTTT.

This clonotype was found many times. In DNA, the CDR3 is TGTGCCAGCAGTTTATCGACAGATTCTTCACCCCTCCACTTT. Protein: CASSLSTDSSPLHF. The chain recombines TRBV27 with TRBJ1-6, with D perhaps TRBD1 (5 bases). V was pared by 0 bases and J by 9 bases, with 9 bases between. The CDR3 sequence is 14 residues long. CDR1 is MNHEY and CDR2 is SMNVEV in the germline V gene (reference sequence).

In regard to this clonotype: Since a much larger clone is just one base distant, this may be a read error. The CDR3 DNA sequence: TGTGCCAGCAGTGGGGACAGCCTATTCGGGGCCCAGTACTTC. Translated, it gives CASSGDSLFGAQYF. The chain joins TRBV6-1 to TRBJ2-5; 7 bases map to TRBD1. Germline CDR1 MNHNS, CDR2 SASEGT. The CDR3 is made up of 14 amino acids. V lost 4 bases, J lost 9 bases, and 11 bases stayed unmatched.

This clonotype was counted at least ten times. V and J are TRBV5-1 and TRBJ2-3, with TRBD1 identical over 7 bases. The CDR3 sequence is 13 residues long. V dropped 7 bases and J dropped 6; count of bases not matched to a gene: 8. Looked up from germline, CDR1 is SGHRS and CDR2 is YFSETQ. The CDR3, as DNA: TGCGCCAGCGGCGAGGGGGCCGGGGATACGCAGTATTTT. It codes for CASGEGAGDTQYF.

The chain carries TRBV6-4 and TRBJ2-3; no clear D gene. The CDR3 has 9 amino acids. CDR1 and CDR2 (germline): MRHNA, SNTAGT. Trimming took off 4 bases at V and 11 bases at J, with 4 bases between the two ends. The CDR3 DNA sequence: TGTGCCAGCAGTGGGGGGCAGTATTTT. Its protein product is CASSGGQYF.

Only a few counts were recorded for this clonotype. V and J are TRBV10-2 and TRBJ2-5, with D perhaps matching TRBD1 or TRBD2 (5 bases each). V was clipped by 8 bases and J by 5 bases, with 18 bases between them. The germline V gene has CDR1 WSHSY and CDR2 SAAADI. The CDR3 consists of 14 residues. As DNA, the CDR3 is TGCGCCAGCGTCAGACGACAGCCGGGGGAGACCCAGTACTTC. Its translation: CASVRRQPGETQYF.

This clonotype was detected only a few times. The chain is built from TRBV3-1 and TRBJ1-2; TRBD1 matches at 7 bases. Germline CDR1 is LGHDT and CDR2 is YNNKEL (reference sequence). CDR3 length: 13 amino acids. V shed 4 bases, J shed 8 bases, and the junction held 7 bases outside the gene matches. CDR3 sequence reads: CASSPGQVGGYTF. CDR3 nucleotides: TGTGCCAGCAGCCCCGGACAGGTAGGAGGCTACACCTTC.

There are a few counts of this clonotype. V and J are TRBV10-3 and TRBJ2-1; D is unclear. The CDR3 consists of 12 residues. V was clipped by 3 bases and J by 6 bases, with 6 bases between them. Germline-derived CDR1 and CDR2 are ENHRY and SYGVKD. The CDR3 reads CAISDSANEQFF. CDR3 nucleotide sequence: TGTGCCATCAGTGATTCGGCCAATGAGCAGTTCTTC.

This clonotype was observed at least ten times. The CDR3 DNA sequence: TGTGCCAGCAGCCGGGCCGGGGGAGGTGAAGCTTTCTTT. Encoded protein: CASSRAGGGEAFF. The chain joins TRBV5-6 to TRBJ1-1; tentative D call: TRBD1 (5 bases). The germline V and J ends were trimmed by 4 bases and 7 bases, with 14 bases remaining between them. This CDR3 region has 13 residues. Germline assignment: CDR1 SGHDT and CDR2 YYEEEE.